The present entry profiles one T cell receptor beta chain with its context. Its antigen is undetermined. The sample originates from a study of shared clonotypes between healthy human individuals. As for the study in general: Donor ages ranged 18 to 49 years: two women, a few men. CD8 memory received one plate per donor, CD8 naive two, CD4 memory three and CD4 naive three. The study, taken as a whole, reports: An anticipated effect of sequencing depth on clonotype sharing among donors was recognized.

This CDR3 has 14 residues. Germline V lookup: CDR1 SGHVS, CDR2 FNYEAQ. V was pared by 6 bases and J by 8 bases, with 10 bases of the junction left unmatched. Assay: immunoSEQ multiplex PCR; the TCRdb copy retains only in-frame clones and omits some. The sample contains some 2.1 million clones, less than 95% of which appear only once. Naive CD8 cells, CD45RO-negative and positively selected for CCR7, excluded terminally differentiated effector memory CD45RA+ cells. This clonotype originated in a man younger than 35 in good health. The sequenced sample consisted of naive CD8+ T cells sorted from blood. V and J are TRBV7-6 and TRBJ2-1, with 7 bases matching TRBD1. The DNA of the CDR3 is TGTGCCAGCAGACCTGACAGGGCTACGTATGAGCAGTTCTTC. This encodes CASRPDRATYEQFF.